Listed below are T cell receptor beta chains from one sample, sequenced in a study of a mutant IDH1 vaccine in newly diagnosed glioma. Sequencing was performed with immunoSEQ multiplex PCR; in TCRdb, only in-frame clones are kept and a portion is missing. The data hold 40,000 to 50,000 clones, with 82% observed a single time. For these receptors, no antigen is known. Sequencing used PBMCs, obtained from a glioma patient whose treatment included an IDH1 peptide vaccine. These receptors originate from a man between 18 and 29 years old with glioma. Some clones in this sample may be carry-over from other donors' samples. The CDR3 runs from the conserved cysteine through the conserved F or W. The D gene is left open where the match is weak. Clone size appears in some rows only: once, few, many, or a class for an expanded clone.

d_gene	abundance	len	v_gene	j_gene	CDR3aa	CDR3nt
TRBD1	.	16	TRBV4-1	TRBJ2-2	CASSPSTGGGSGELFF	TGCGCCAGCAGCCCTTCGACAGGGGGTGGATCCGGGGAGCTGTTTTTT
.	.	11	TRBV30	TRBJ2-2	CAWSVTGELFF	TGTGCCTGGAGTGTAACCGGGGAGCTGTTTTTT
.	.	15	TRBV6-5	TRBJ1-5	CASRTFGTPVEAQHF	TGTGCCAGCAGGACGTTCGGGACACCCGTCGAAGCCCAGCATTTT
.	.	13	TRBV6-5	TRBJ2-5	CASSPNGRETQYF	TGTGCCAGCAGTCCCAACGGACGAGAGACCCAGTACTTC
.	.	13	TRBV18	TRBJ1-1	CASHEGQNTEAFF	TGTGCCAGCCACGAGGGACAAAACACTGAAGCTTTCTTT
.	few	14	TRBV28	TRBJ1-1	CASSFPGVNTEAFF	TGTGCCAGCAGTTTTCCCGGGGTGAACACTGAAGCTTTCTTT
.	.	11	TRBV29-1	TRBJ2-1	CSVGRSNEQFF	TGCAGCGTTGGCCGAAGCAATGAGCAGTTCTTC
.	.	16	TRBV18	TRBJ2-5	CASSPPIRTNRETQYF	TGTGCCAGCTCACCACCGATCAGGACAAATCGAGAGACCCAGTACTTC
.	.	13	TRBV5-1	TRBJ2-5	CASSAGPEETQYF	TGCGCCAGCAGCGCGGGACCAGAAGAGACCCAGTACTTC
TRBD1	.	16	TRBV4-1	TRBJ2-6	CASSQTGLRGANVLTF	TGCGCCAGCAGCCAGACAGGGCTCAGGGGGGCCAACGTCCTGACTTTC
.	.	14	TRBV30	TRBJ1-1	CAWSPGSDYTEAFF	TGTGCCTGGAGCCCAGGGAGCGATTACACTGAAGCTTTCTTT
TRBD1	once	15	TRBV6-1	TRBJ1-6	CASSGRDRGYSPLHF	TGTGCCAGCAGTGGCCGGGACAGGGGGTATTCACCCCTCCACTTT
TRBD2	once	14	TRBV6-1	TRBJ2-1	CASSAPGGSNEQFF	TGTGCCAGCAGCGCCCCGGGCGGGAGCAATGAGCAGTTCTTC
.	.	13	TRBV4-2	TRBJ2-1	CASSQGPSAKQFF	TGTGCCAGCAGCCAAGGCCCCTCAGCGAAGCAGTTCTTC
.	.	14	TRBV29-1	TRBJ2-5	CSVDVGLSDETQYF	TGCAGCGTTGACGTTGGTCTAAGCGACGAGACCCAGTACTTC
TRBD1	.	15	TRBV30	TRBJ1-5	CAWRLTGLGDQPQHF	TGTGCCTGGAGGCTGACAGGGCTTGGCGATCAGCCCCAGCATTTT
.	.	15	TRBV6-5	TRBJ1-6	CASSYGWQGNSPLHF	TGTGCCAGCAGTTACGGGTGGCAGGGGAATTCACCCCTCCACTTT
TRBD1	.	13	TRBV30	TRBJ2-7	CAWTRQGAHEQYF	TGTGCCTGGACCCGACAGGGGGCCCACGAGCAGTACTTC
.	.	13	TRBV19	TRBJ1-4	CAIGTAANEKLFF	TGTGCCATAGGGACGGCCGCTAATGAAAAACTGTTTTTT
TRBD1	.	15	TRBV4-3	TRBJ1-1	CASSKDTQGAVEAFF	TGCGCCAGCAGCAAAGACACACAGGGGGCGGTTGAAGCTTTCTTT
.	few	14	TRBV2	TRBJ1-5	CASSSAGTYQPQHF	TGTGCCAGCAGTTCGGCAGGGACGTATCAGCCCCAGCATTTT
.	.	18	TRBV4-1	TRBJ1-5	CASSQALKGRSPNQPQHF	TGCGCCAGCAGCCAGGCCCTTAAGGGACGGTCACCTAATCAGCCCCAGCATTTT
.	.	15	TRBV19	TRBJ1-4	CASSLQAGVGEKLFF	TGTGCCAGTAGTCTCCAGGCGGGGGTCGGGGAAAAACTGTTTTTT
.	.	16	TRBV5-4	TRBJ2-7	CASSFLGGVYSYEQYF	TGTGCCAGCAGCTTTTTGGGTGGCGTATACTCCTACGAGCAGTACTTC
TRBD1	.	14	TRBV7-2	TRBJ1-1	CASSPGGRNTEAFF	TGTGCCAGCAGCCCAGGGGGGAGGAACACTGAAGCTTTCTTT
TRBD1	.	13	TRBV6-5	TRBJ2-3	CASTRTGEDTQYF	TGTGCCAGCACCCGGACAGGGGAAGATACGCAGTATTTT
.	.	13	TRBV5-1	TRBJ1-1	CASSLGRTVEAFF	TGCGCCAGCAGCTTGGGGCGGACTGTTGAAGCTTTCTTT
.	.	16	TRBV27	TRBJ2-5	CASRGGRARYQETQYF	TGTGCCAGCAGAGGGGGTAGGGCCCGGTACCAAGAGACCCAGTACTTC
TRBD2	.	19	TRBV7-2	TRBJ2-2	CASSLWVLAGVSNTGELFF	TGTGCCAGCAGCTTATGGGTCCTAGCGGGAGTTAGCAACACCGGGGAGCTGTTTTTT
.	.	15	TRBV4-1	TRBJ1-3	CASSQAWGSGNTIYF	TGCGCCAGCAGCCAAGCTTGGGGCTCTGGAAACACCATATATTTT
TRBD1	.	17	TRBV27	TRBJ1-5	CASSLYRVGQNNQPQHF	TGTGCCAGCAGTTTATATAGGGTGGGACAGAATAATCAGCCCCAGCATTTT
.	.	14	TRBV6-5	TRBJ1-1	CASSYGLLNTEAFF	TGTGCCAGCAGTTACGGGCTGCTGAACACTGAAGCTTTCTTT
.	once	13	TRBV9	TRBJ1-5	CASSGRVGQPQHF	TGTGCCAGCAGCGGCAGGGTTGGTCAGCCCCAGCATTTT
.	.	15	TRBV6-5	TRBJ1-1	CASSYRQTANTEAFF	TGTGCCAGCAGTTACCGCCAGACGGCGAACACTGAAGCTTTCTTT
.	few	13	TRBV11-1	TRBJ1-1	CASTRAPHTEAFF	TGTGCCAGCACCCGGGCCCCTCACACTGAAGCTTTCTTT
.	.	14	TRBV25-1	TRBJ2-7	CASSEFGQHYEQYF	TGTGCCAGCAGTGAATTCGGGCAGCATTACGAGCAGTACTTC
.	.	15	TRBV4-3	TRBJ1-4	CASNALGAGNEKLFF	TGCGCCAGCAACGCCCTAGGGGCAGGGAATGAAAAACTGTTTTTT
.	.	15	TRBV2	TRBJ1-2	CASSNLGRPRDGYTF	TGTGCCAGCAGTAACCTAGGGCGGCCGAGGGATGGCTACACCTTC
TRBD1	.	15	TRBV7-2	TRBJ1-2	CASSSWTGEGYGYTF	TGTGCCAGCAGCTCATGGACAGGGGAAGGCTATGGCTACACCTTC
.	few	16	TRBV4-2	TRBJ1-5	CASSQDVGGGGQPQHF	TGTGCCAGCAGCCAAGATGTCGGGGGAGGGGGTCAGCCCCAGCATTTT
.	.	15	TRBV10-3	TRBJ1-1	CAISESIGLNTEAFF	TGTGCCATCAGTGAGTCGATAGGGTTGAACACTGAAGCTTTCTTT
.	.	14	TRBV7-9	TRBJ1-1	CASSRIEGNTEAFF	TGTGCCAGCAGCCGAATAGAGGGGAACACTGAAGCTTTCTTT